The 24 T cell receptor beta chains in this list originate from one sample, sequenced in a study of cytomegalovirus exposure and HLA in healthy donors. Clones were sequenced by immunoSEQ multiplex PCR, and TCRdb holds only the in-frame ones, with some missing. This sample has over 200,000 clones, with 87% found just once. Specimen: PBMCs. The receptors derive from a woman younger than 30 in good health and CMV-seropositive.

A few counts support this clone. J is TRBJ1-1 and V is TRBV28, with D possibly being TRBD1 (6 bases). Trimming stripped 5 bases from V and 5 bases from J, with 12 bases between. CDR1 MDHEN and CDR2 SYDVKM come from the germline V gene. This CDR3 contains 13 residues. CDR3 DNA sequence: TGTGCCAGCAGTGAGGGGGTGGAGACTGAAGCTTTCTTT. This encodes CASSEGVETEAFF.

The chain employs TRBV29-1 and TRBJ1-4; 8 bases agree with TRBD1. After removal of 5 bases from V and 3 bases from J, the junction contained 8 bases not matched to a gene. Germline assignment: CDR1 SQVTM and CDR2 ANQGSEA. The CDR3 extends over 15 amino acids. The CDR3 DNA follows: TGCAGCGTTAAGGGCAGGGGGCGGGCTAATGAAAAACTGTTTTTT. It yields the protein CSVKGRGRANEKLFF. Looking up the rest from reference TRBV29-1 and TRBJ1-4 gives the full variable domain: SAVISQKPSRDICQRGTSLTIQCQVDSQVTMMFWYRQQPGQSLTLIATANQGSEATYESGFVIDKFPISRPNLTFSTLTVSNMSPEDSSIYLCSVKGRGRANEKLFFGSGTQLSVL.

The chain links TRBV25-1 to TRBJ1-4, with D unclear. From germline, CDR1 is MGHDK and CDR2 SYGVNS. V dropped 6 bases and J dropped 5 bases, with 16 bases sitting between them. CDR3 length: 15 amino acids. The CDR3 loop is CASRSDYAVNEKLFF. The CDR3 DNA is TGTGCCAGCAGATCGGATTATGCGGTGAATGAAAAACTGTTTTTT.

The V gene is TRBV2, the J gene TRBJ2-3; D is unclear. V shed 4 bases and J shed 0 bases, with 8 bases lying between them. CDR1 is SNHLY and CDR2 is FYNNEI in the germline V gene. The CDR3 has 14 amino acids. The CDR3: CASSVPESTDTQYF. CDR3 DNA sequence: TGTGCCAGCAGTGTGCCGGAGAGCACAGATACGCAGTATTTT.

The V call is TRBV28, the J call TRBJ1-5, with 12 bases aligning to TRBD1. J was trimmed by 6 bases and V by 8 bases; bases with no gene match: 5. CDR1 and CDR2 from the germline V gene are MDHEN and SYDVKM. The CDR3 has 14 amino acids. In DNA form, the CDR3 reads TGTGCCAGCGCGGGACAGGGGGCCGTTCAGCCCCAGCATTTT. Amino acid sequence: CASAGQGAVQPQHF.

This clone has more than one count but fewer than ten. The V call is TRBV23-1, the J call TRBJ1-1; 7 bases line up with TRBD1. TRBV23-1 is designated an ORF whose function remains uncertain. V trimming: 8 bases; J trimming: 12 bases; junction bases outside the gene matches: 12. This CDR3 spans 12 amino acids. The CDR3 DNA reads as TGCGCCAGCCGCTACGGACAGGACGAGACTTTCTTT. This encodes CASRYGQDETFF.

The V call is TRBV6-5, the J call TRBJ1-1, with D hard to call. This CDR3 contains 13 residues. The germline gives CDR1 MNHEY, CDR2 SVGAGI. Trimming cost V 5 bases and J 6 bases, with 13 bases left between them. The CDR3 nucleotides read TGTGCCAGCAGTGACGCCTACAGACCTGAAGCTTTCTTT. Its protein product is CASSDAYRPEAFF.

This sequence joins TRBV4-2 and TRBJ2-2, with 8 nucleotides matching TRBD2. V shed 4 bases and J 2 bases; nucleotides not matched to a gene: 9. The CDR3 runs 17 residues. Germline CDR1 and CDR2: LGHNA and YNFKEQ. The CDR3 here is CASSPAGTRLNTGELFF. As DNA, the CDR3 is TGTGCCAGCAGCCCCGCCGGGACTAGACTCAACACCGGGGAGCTGTTTTTT.

The J gene is TRBJ2-1, the V gene TRBV6-5; 11 positions agree with TRBD2. The CDR3 covers 14 residues. The germline V gene has CDR1 MNHEY and CDR2 SVGAGI. V lost 6 bases to trimming and J lost 7 bases; unmatched junction nucleotides: 5. The CDR3 loop is CASRLAGVVNEQFF. CDR3 nucleotide sequence: TGTGCCAGCAGACTAGCGGGAGTAGTTAATGAGCAGTTCTTC.

The chain joins TRBV5-6 to TRBJ2-1; 11 bases line up with TRBD1. Germline CDR1 reads SGHDT; CDR2 reads YYEEEE. The CDR3 has 15 amino acids. The V gene end was trimmed by 5 bases and the J gene end by 6 bases; junction bases not matched to a gene: 7. The CDR3 DNA reads TGTGCCAGCAGATTAACCGGGACAGGGGGCAATGAGCAGTTCTTC. Translation: CASRLTGTGGNEQFF.

This clone came up a few times. The chain employs TRBV11-2 and TRBJ1-2; the D gene is possibly TRBD1 (6 bases). Trimming shortened V by 3 bases and J by 4 bases, and 9 bases separated the two germline ends. CDR3 length: 13 residues. Germline CDR1 reads SGHAT; CDR2 reads FQNNGV. CDR3 loop: CASSFTGPYGYTF. The CDR3 bases are TGTGCCAGCAGCTTTACAGGGCCCTATGGCTACACCTTC.

The rearrangement joins TRBV2 to TRBJ2-1; TRBD2 matches at 10 bases. Germline CDR1 and CDR2: SNHLY and FYNNEI. There are 15 residues in the CDR3. V was clipped by 6 bases and J by 2 bases; unmatched bases: 4. The DNA of the CDR3 is TGTGCCAGCAGACGGACTAGCGGTCCCTACAATGAGCAGTTCTTC. This encodes CASRRTSGPYNEQFF.

This chain joins TRBV6-5 and TRBJ1-2; no definite D call. This CDR3 has 13 amino acids. Trimming removed 2 bases from V and 0 bases from J, with 4 bases in between. The germline V gene has CDR1 MNHEY and CDR2 SVGAGI. The CDR3 region is CASSYAANYGYTF. The CDR3, as DNA: TGTGCCAGCAGTTACGCGGCTAACTATGGCTACACCTTC.

V is TRBV19 and J is TRBJ2-5, with D perhaps TRBD2 (5 bases). The germline V gene encodes CDR1 LNHDA and CDR2 SQIVND (reference sequence). V was cut by 5 bases and J by 2 bases, with 18 bases left in between. The CDR3 is 16 residues long. The CDR3 is CASSPMAGPPQETQYF. In DNA form, the CDR3 reads TGTGCCAGTAGTCCAATGGCGGGTCCCCCACAAGAGACCCAGTACTTC. Full variable domain (outside the CDR3, taken from reference TRBV19 and TRBJ2-5): DGGITQSPKYLFRKEGQNVTLSCEQNLNHDAMYWYRQDPGQGLRLIYYSQIVNDFQKGDIAEGYSVSREKKESFPLTVTSAQKNPTAFYLCASSPMAGPPQETQYFGPGTRLLVL.

DNA of the CDR3: TGTGCCAGCAGCCCCCAACTCGGTATGAAGCAGTTCTTC. It encodes CASSPQLGMKQFF. The genes are TRBV9 and TRBJ2-1; D unresolved. Per the germline V gene, CDR1 is SGDLS and CDR2 is YYNGEE. CDR3 size: 13 residues. V lost 4 bases, J lost 11 bases, and 16 bases lay in between.

V gene TRBV28 combines with J gene TRBJ2-7; 10 bases map to TRBD2. Germline V gives CDR1 MDHEN, CDR2 SYDVKM. The CDR3 loop spans 15 amino acids. V lost 6 bases to trimming and J lost 0 bases; unmatched junction nucleotides: 5. The CDR3 region is CASSELAGPSYEQYF. CDR3 bases: TGTGCCAGCAGCGAACTAGCGGGGCCCTCCTACGAGCAGTACTTC.

The V call is TRBV5-1, the J call TRBJ1-3; 7 bases match TRBD1. The germline gives CDR1 SGHRS, CDR2 YFSETQ. The CDR3 length is 15 residues. Germline trimming cut 0 bases from V and 0 bases from J; bases unmatched to any gene: 0. CDR3 DNA sequence: TGCGCCAGCAGCTTGGACAGGGGCTCTGGAAACACCATATATTTT. Protein product: CASSLDRGSGNTIYF.

The rearrangement joins TRBV27 to TRBJ2-5; 9 bases agree with TRBD1. Germline assignment: CDR1 MNHEY and CDR2 SMNVEV (reference sequence). This CDR3 contains 15 residues. V was clipped by 2 bases and J by 5 bases; unmatched bases: 6. CDR3: CASSLRTGVGETQYF. The CDR3 nucleotides read TGTGCCAGCAGTTTACGGACAGGGGTTGGGGAGACCCAGTACTTC.

The chain recombines TRBV6-5 with TRBJ2-2; D may be TRBD1 (6 bases). The ends were cut back, 11 bases at V and 2 bases at J, with 18 bases in the middle. Germline CDR1 reads MNHEY; CDR2 reads SVGAGI. The CDR3 extends over 15 amino acids. Here the CDR3 reads CAAGRGGFNTGELFF. The DNA for the CDR3 is TGTGCCGCGGGCCGAGGGGGTTTCAACACCGGGGAGCTGTTTTTT.

The chain carries TRBV6-9 and TRBJ2-7, with 7 positions matching TRBD1. The CDR3 runs 16 residues. V gave up 5 bases and J gave up 5 bases; unmatched junction bases: 15. Per the germline V gene, CDR1 is MNHGY and CDR2 is SVAAGI. CDR3 protein: CASSKRRQGVFHEQYF. The CDR3 nucleotides read TGTGCCAGCAGTAAACGAAGACAGGGAGTTTTCCACGAGCAGTACTTC.

This chain joins TRBV9 and TRBJ1-1; D gene ambiguous. The CDR3 is 15 residues long. V was trimmed by 2 bases and J by 6 bases, leaving 17 bases between them. Germline V CDR1 and CDR2: SGDLS, YYNGEE. The CDR3 here is CASSVWVGGISEAFF. The CDR3 DNA reads as TGTGCCAGCAGCGTTTGGGTTGGAGGGATCTCTGAAGCTTTCTTT. Together with reference TRBV9 and TRBJ1-1, the CDR3 gives the full variable domain: DSGVTQTPKHLITATGQRVTLRCSPRSGDLSVYWYQQSLDQGLQFLIQYYNGEERAKGNILERFSAQQFPDLHSELNLSSLELGDSALYFCASSVWVGGISEAFFGQGTRLTVV.

The chain uses TRBV5-6 and TRBJ2-2, with D tentatively TRBD1 (5 bases). This CDR3 is 13 amino acids long. Trimming cost V 4 bases and J 7 bases, with 11 bases left between them. Looked up from germline, CDR1 is SGHDT and CDR2 is YYEEEE. The CDR3 DNA reads TGTGCCAGCAGCCTTAGGGGCGGCGGGGAGCTGTTTTTT. This codes for CASSLRGGGELFF.

In this sample, this clone turned up once. The V gene is TRBV2, the J gene TRBJ2-7; TRBD1 agrees at 7 bases. This CDR3 spans 15 amino acids. The germline gives CDR1 SNHLY, CDR2 FYNNEI. The ends lost 1 base at V and 6 bases at J; junction bases unmatched: 9. In nucleotides, the CDR3 is TGTGCCAGCAGTGAAGGGGTTACAGGGGCCAGCGAGCAGTACTTC. Translated, it gives CASSEGVTGASEQYF.

The chain links TRBV29-1 to TRBJ2-5; D gene uncertain. The CDR3 consists of 11 residues. Germline V gene lookup returns CDR1 SQVTM and CDR2 ANQGSEA. The V end was cut by 4 bases, the J end by 4 bases, with 7 bases between. CDR3 coding DNA: TGCAGCGTTGCGCAGTTAGAGACCCAGTACTTC. Protein sequence: CSVAQLETQYF.